This T cell receptor (beta chain) was profiled in a study of blood T cell repertoires in COVID-19. As for the study in general: Nucleic acid was either cDNA or gDNA, and it came from T cells, B-cell-depleted T cells, or PBMCs.

Source study methods: Estimated nucleated cell counts came from reference gene primer amplification. Profiled with immunoSEQ multiplex PCR; TCRdb holds only in-frame clones, not every one. The V and J calls and clone size come from that table; D and trimming were worked out from the DNA. The data contain approximately 280,000 clones, 89% of them seen just once; the ten biggest clones take up approximately 2%. Trimming pared 10 bases from V and 9 bases from J, leaving 16 bases between. Germline assignment: CDR1 LNHDA and CDR2 SQIVND (reference sequence). This CDR3 has 13 residues. This TCR was recovered from a man aged 45-60 years with acute or convalescent COVID-19. Sequenced material: peripheral blood. The V and J genes are TRBV19 and TRBJ1-6; D gene unclear. CDR3 sequence reads: CATKAVESSPLHF. CDR3 coding DNA: TGTGCCACTAAAGCGGTTGAGTCTTCACCCCTCCACTTT.